The next 16 T cell receptor beta chains were all read from a single sample in a study of cytomegalovirus exposure and HLA in healthy donors (dated by TCRdb to the late 2010s). Library creation used the immunoSEQ multiplex PCR assay. The multiplex PCR relied on a mix of 60 forward primers for TCR Vbeta segments and 13 reverse primers for TCR Jbeta segments. The source is immuneACCESS, and TCRdb retained only in-frame sequences with V and J called. Part of the clones is not carried over; for the studies checked, unresolved V genes explain less than half of this, and the remainder is unexplained. For this sample the table gives approximately 93,000 clones, of which 75% to 85% were detected only once. About 3.1% of the sample goes to the ten largest clones. Source material: PBMCs. The receptors here all came from a male donor in good health and CMV-seropositive.

The genes are TRBV4-2 and TRBJ2-3; TRBD2 aligns across 9 bases. The germline V gene encodes CDR1 LGHNA and CDR2 YNFKEQ. The CDR3 runs to 13 residues. CDR3: CSLTGSGGDTQYF. CDR3 nucleotide sequence: TGTTCCTTAACAGGTAGCGGGGGTGATACGCAGTATTTT.

The rearrangement uses TRBV30 and TRBJ2-5, with 11 bases matching TRBD1. This CDR3 contains 17 residues. Germline loops: CDR1 GTSNPN, CDR2 SVGIG (reference sequence). V shed 3 bases and J 5 bases; nucleotides not matched to a gene: 14. The CDR3 protein is CAWSEGTGGRPRETQYF. The CDR3 nucleotides are TGTGCCTGGAGCGAAGGGACAGGGGGTCGTCCAAGGGAGACCCAGTACTTC.

In its sample, this clone was seen once. The genes are TRBV9 and TRBJ1-4; D unclear. Between the trimmed V and J ends, which lost 5 bases and 1 base, there was a span of 9 bases. The CDR3 is made up of 14 amino acids. Germline CDR1 SGDLS, CDR2 YYNGEE. The CDR3 coding sequence is TGTGCCAGCAGTAGCGGTGGAACTAATGAAAAACTGTTTTTT. Residues: CASSSGGTNEKLFF.

The chain couples TRBV7-8 to TRBJ1-1; D may be TRBD1 (5 bases). The CDR3 is made up of 15 amino acids. The germline V gene has CDR1 SGHVS and CDR2 FQNEAQ. Trimming took off 5 bases at V and 3 bases at J, with 16 bases between the two ends. The CDR3, as DNA: TGTGCCAGCAGCCCCTGGGGGGACCGGGACACTGAAGCTTTCTTT. Its translation: CASSPWGDRDTEAFF.

The gene calls are TRBV7-2 and TRBJ1-4, with no clear D. CDR3 length equals 16 residues. Per germline, CDR1 SGHTA and CDR2 FQGNSA. Trimming took off 1 base at V and 8 bases at J, with 17 bases between the two ends. CDR3 in amino acids: CASSLGPAGMREKLFF. CDR3 DNA sequence: TGTGCCAGCAGCTTAGGCCCAGCGGGGATGCGGGAAAAACTGTTTTTT.

V usage is TRBV30 and J usage is TRBJ1-2; TRBD1 matches 8 bases. V lost 8 bases, J lost 4 bases, and 18 bases stayed unmatched. This CDR3 spans 16 amino acids. Looked up from germline, CDR1 is GTSNPN and CDR2 is SVGIG (reference sequence). For the CDR3, the DNA is TGTGCCGGAAAACCTCAGGGGGCGCTTAGGGGCTATGGCTACACCTTC. This gives the protein CAGKPQGALRGYGYTF.

The chain links TRBV6-6 to TRBJ1-1; 9 bases agree with TRBD1. The CDR3 contains 13 residues. Germline assignment: CDR1 MNHNY and CDR2 SVGAGI (reference sequence). V lost 8 bases and J lost 7; bases outside the gene matches: 8. The CDR3 sequence is CASGQGMRSEAFF. For the CDR3, the DNA is TGTGCCAGCGGACAGGGGATGAGGAGTGAAGCTTTCTTT.

The V call is TRBV11-2, the J call TRBJ2-5; unclear D gene. Germline CDR1 reads SGHAT; CDR2 reads FQNNGV. Trimming left V 6 bases short and J 4 bases short, with 12 bases between. This CDR3 is built from 13 residues. CDR3 in amino acids: CASSSRNGETQYF. The CDR3 region has the DNA TGTGCCAGCAGTAGTAGAAATGGAGAGACCCAGTACTTC.

The chain couples TRBV27 to TRBJ1-5; D is perhaps TRBD1 (5 bases). This CDR3 is 14 amino acids long. Germline V gene sequence: CDR1 MNHEY, CDR2 SMNVEV (reference sequence). Trimming pared 1 base from V and 8 bases from J, leaving 12 bases between. CDR3 in DNA: TGTGCCAGCAGTTTATACCCAGGGTGGGAGCCCCAGCATTTT. Translation gives CASSLYPGWEPQHF.

CDR3: CASSFDRGMVVREKLFF. As DNA, the CDR3 is TGTGCCAGCAGCTTCGACAGGGGTATGGTTGTGCGCGAAAAACTGTTTTTT. The rearrangement links TRBV13 to TRBJ1-4, with 8 bases lining up with TRBD1. Germline V CDR1 and CDR2: PRHDT, FYEKMQ (reference sequence). The CDR3 is 17 amino acids. V dropped 3 bases and J dropped 8; count of bases not matched to a gene: 14.

CDR3 coding DNA: TGTGCCAGCAGCTTGTGGGGGCTGGAGACCCAGTACTTC. Its translation: CASSLWGLETQYF. This chain joins TRBV5-4 and TRBJ2-5, with TRBD1 as a possible D gene (6 bases). This CDR3 spans 13 amino acids. Germline V CDR1 and CDR2: SGHNT, YYREEE (reference sequence). The V gene lost 1 base and the J gene lost 5 bases, with 9 bases spanning the gap.

J is TRBJ1-2 and V is TRBV30, with D tentatively TRBD1 (6 bases). CDR1 and CDR2 (germline): GTSNPN, SVGIG (reference sequence). The V gene lost 7 bases and the J gene lost 8 bases, with 17 bases spanning the gap. The CDR3 totals 12 residues. Here the CDR3 DNA reads TGTGCCTCCCGGGACACCTACCACGGCTACACCTTC. Translation: CASRDTYHGYTF.

This clone came up a few times. In DNA form, the CDR3 reads TGTGCCAGCAGTGGACAGGGAACTAATGAAAAACTGTTTTTT. Translating it yields CASSGQGTNEKLFF. The chain carries TRBV6-1 and TRBJ1-4; 7 positions match TRBD1. V lost 4 bases to trimming and J lost 1 base; unmatched junction nucleotides: 0. This CDR3 contains 14 residues. Germline-derived CDR1 and CDR2 are MNHNS and SASEGT.

This clone appeared a few times. J is TRBJ1-4 and V is TRBV19, with D unresolved. Between the trimmed V and J ends, which lost 6 bases and 0 bases, there was a span of 8 bases. This CDR3 contains 14 residues. The germline CDR1 and CDR2 sequences are LNHDA and SQIVND (reference sequence). As DNA, the CDR3 is TGTGCCAGTAGGGAGTTTGCAACTAATGAAAAACTGTTTTTT. This codes for CASREFATNEKLFF.

The V gene is TRBV7-9, the J gene TRBJ1-4; the D is unclear. Germline lookup yields CDR1 SEHNR and CDR2 FQNEAQ (reference sequence). The CDR3 extends over 14 amino acids. The V and J ends lost 2 bases and 6 bases respectively, with 10 bases between them. The CDR3 region has the DNA TGTGCCAGCAGCTTAAGGGTCGGGGATGAAAAACTGTTTTTT. This encodes CASSLRVGDEKLFF.

The gene calls are TRBV27 and TRBJ1-2; D not certain. Looked up from germline, CDR1 is MNHEY and CDR2 is SMNVEV (reference sequence). Trimming removed 6 bases from V and 8 bases from J, with 16 bases in between. CDR3 length: 13 residues. The CDR3 DNA reads as TGTGCCAGCAGCCGCAGCTTCGGGGAAGGCTACACCTTC. It translates to CASSRSFGEGYTF.